This T cell receptor beta chain was retrieved from a study of blood T cell repertoires in COVID-19. Assay used: immunoSEQ multiplex PCR; TCRdb lists only in-frame clones, some missing. The sample records tens of thousands of clones, 85% to 90% being singletons. This CDR3 comprises 13 residues. V was clipped by 2 bases and J by 3 bases, with 8 bases between them. Germline loops: CDR1 SGDLS, CDR2 YYNGEE. Source material: peripheral blood. This sequence originates from an elderly woman with active COVID-19. This chain joins TRBV9 and TRBJ1-1, with D unclear. The CDR3 reads CASSVWGDTEAFF. CDR3 nucleotide sequence: TGTGCCAGCAGCGTTTGGGGAGACACTGAAGCTTTCTTT.